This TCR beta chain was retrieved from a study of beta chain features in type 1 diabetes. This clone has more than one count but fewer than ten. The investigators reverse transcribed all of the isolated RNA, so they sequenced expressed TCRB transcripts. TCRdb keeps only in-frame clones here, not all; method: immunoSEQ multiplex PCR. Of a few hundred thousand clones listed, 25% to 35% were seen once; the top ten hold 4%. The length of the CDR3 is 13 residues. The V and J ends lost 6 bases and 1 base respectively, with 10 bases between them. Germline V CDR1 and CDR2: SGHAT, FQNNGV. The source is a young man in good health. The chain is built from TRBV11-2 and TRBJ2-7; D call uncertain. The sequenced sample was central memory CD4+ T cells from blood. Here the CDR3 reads CASRYTGSYEQYF. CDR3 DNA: TGTGCCAGCAGATACACGGGTTCCTACGAGCAGTACTTC.